Included here is one T cell receptor beta chain sequence, with context. This CDR3 comprises 14 residues. The germline gives CDR1 ENHRY, CDR2 SYGVKD. V was cut by 6 bases and J by 4 bases, with 13 bases left in between. Measured with immunoSEQ multiplex PCR; TCRdb has only the in-frame clones, and not every one. The table has over a million clones, 95% to 99% seen once. The entry originates in a study of shared clonotypes between healthy human individuals. Recent acute infections and vaccinations were absent in the healthy HIV-negative adult donors. It was into CD45RA+ naive and CD45RA-negative memory subsets that the CD4+ cells were split.

The rearrangement joins TRBV10-3 to TRBJ2-1; weak D call: TRBD1 (6 bases). The TCR originated in a man aged 25 to 45 in good health. Sequencing was done on a sample of naive CD4+ T cells sorted from blood. Subset indicated: CD45RA+ positively selected. The CDR3 spells CAIRNVGQYNEQFF. The DNA of the CDR3 is TGTGCCATCAGGAACGTGGGACAATACAATGAGCAGTTCTTC.